These 26 T cell receptor beta chains were all obtained from the same sample, sequenced in a study of blood T cell repertoires in COVID-19. Clones were sequenced by immunoSEQ multiplex PCR, and TCRdb holds only the in-frame ones, with some missing. The sample records 200,000 to 250,000 clones, roughly 80% being singletons. Sequencing was performed on peripheral blood. The source is a woman aged 80 or over with COVID-19, enrolled during active disease.

The chain combines TRBV5-4 with TRBJ2-5; perhaps TRBD2 as D (6 bases). The CDR3 sequence is 13 residues long. Germline V gene data show CDR1 as SGHNT and CDR2 as YYREEE (reference sequence). The V end lost 1 base, the J end lost 4 bases, and 8 bases lay between the germline ends. The CDR3 sequence is CASSLPGGETQYF. The CDR3, as DNA: TGTGCCAGCAGCTTGCCCGGGGGAGAGACCCAGTACTTC.

This clone has just one count. J is TRBJ1-1 and V is TRBV10-3; D gene unclear. The V gene's germline CDR1 is ENHRY and CDR2 SYGVKD. The CDR3 extends over 15 amino acids. V lost 2 bases to trimming and J lost 6 bases, with 16 bases between them. The CDR3 DNA follows: TGTGCCATCAGTGAGCGAAGTGGCCCGGGAGCTGAAGCTTTCTTT. Protein sequence: CAISERSGPGAEAFF.

V gene TRBV18 combines with J gene TRBJ1-4, with D hard to call. The germline V and J ends were trimmed by 0 bases and 8 bases, with 13 bases remaining between them. The CDR3 consists of 15 residues. Germline V gene data show CDR1 as KGHSH and CDR2 as LQKENI. CDR3 nucleotides: TGTGCCAGCTCACCACCGGACTCCCTTGGGGAAAAACTGTTTTTT. Protein product: CASSPPDSLGEKLFF. Complete variable domain (other parts from reference TRBV18 and TRBJ1-4): NAGVMQNPRHLVRRRGQEARLRCSPMKGHSHVYWYRQLPEEGLKFMVYLQKENIIDESGMPKERFSAEFPKEGPSILRIQQVVRGDSAAYFCASSPPDSLGEKLFFGSGTQLSVL.

CDR3 coding DNA: TGTGCCAGCAGCTTAAGTACGAGGAGCGGGGAAGCTTTCTTT. Translation gives CASSLSTRSGEAFF. The chain carries TRBV7-2 and TRBJ1-1; D not resolved. V was shortened by 2 bases and J by 8 bases, with 15 bases between the two germline ends. The CDR3 sequence is 14 residues long. Germline CDR1 reads SGHTA; CDR2 reads FQGNSA.

This chain connects TRBV3-1 (or the pseudogene TRBV3-2) to TRBJ2-1; 10 bases map to TRBD2. The trim removed 5 bases at V and 5 bases at J, leaving 9 bases unmatched. Germline values: CDR1 LGHDT, CDR2 YNNKEL (reference sequence). The CDR3 is 16 amino acids. CDR3 sequence reads: CASSATGTSVNNEQFF. In DNA form, the CDR3 reads TGTGCCAGCAGCGCAACCGGGACTAGCGTTAACAATGAGCAGTTCTTC.

This chain uses TRBV7-8 with TRBJ1-6, with 8 bases lining up with TRBD1. V gave up 1 base and J gave up 5 bases; unmatched junction bases: 4. CDR1 SGHVS and CDR2 FQNEAQ come from the germline V gene. CDR3 length: 16 amino acids. The CDR3 coding sequence is TGTGCCAGCAGCTTAGGTGGGACAGGAAATAATTCACCCCTCCACTTT. Translation: CASSLGGTGNNSPLHF.

The genes are TRBV19 and TRBJ1-2, with D possibly matching TRBD1 (5 bases). This CDR3 comprises 14 residues. CDR1 LNHDA and CDR2 SQIVND come from the germline V gene (reference sequence). Deletions cut 6 bases from V and 5 bases from J, with 16 bases between. The CDR3 coding sequence is TGTGCCAGTAGCCTAGGGGTGACGGAGTATGGCTACACCTTC. Protein sequence: CASSLGVTEYGYTF.

The gene calls are TRBV4-1 and TRBJ2-3; D possibly corresponds to TRBD1 (6 bases). Germline values: CDR1 MGHRA, CDR2 YSYEKL. This CDR3 region has 17 residues. With 0 bases removed from V and 3 bases from J, the gap between germline ends came to 16 bases. The CDR3 here is CASSQDRRGFLTDTQYF. The CDR3 DNA reads TGCGCCAGCAGCCAAGATCGAAGGGGGTTCTTGACAGATACGCAGTATTTT.

This chain links TRBV6-5 with TRBJ2-1, with a tentative D call TRBD1 (5 bases). Germline CDR1 reads MNHEY; CDR2 reads SVGAGI. V dropped 0 bases and J dropped 2 bases, with 11 bases sitting between them. The CDR3 totals 16 residues. The CDR3 sequence: CASSYSYRFAYNEQFF. As DNA, the CDR3 is TGTGCCAGCAGTTACTCGTACAGGTTTGCCTACAATGAGCAGTTCTTC.

The gene calls are TRBV9 and TRBJ1-4; possibly TRBD1 for D (6 bases). Germline-derived CDR1 and CDR2 are SGDLS and YYNGEE. The CDR3 consists of 15 residues. V was trimmed by 0 bases and J by 5 bases, leaving 11 bases between them. In DNA, the CDR3 is TGTGCCAGCAGCGTAGCGGCGGGGGGCAATGAAAAACTGTTTTTT. Encoded protein: CASSVAAGGNEKLFF.

This sequence joins TRBV19 and TRBJ2-7; 8 bases fit TRBD2. The CDR3 has 14 amino acids. Trimming cost V 4 bases and J 4 bases; bases outside gene matches: 6. Looked up from germline, CDR1 is LNHDA and CDR2 is SQIVND (reference sequence). In DNA, the CDR3 is TGTGCCAGTAGTAACAGCGGGAGCTTTTACGAGCAGTACTTC. This translates into CASSNSGSFYEQYF.

This clone was recorded once. The genes are TRBV28 and TRBJ1-1, with no clear D. Germline V gene sequence: CDR1 MDHEN, CDR2 SYDVKM. V lost 6 bases, J lost 0 bases, and 14 bases lay in between. The CDR3 has 15 residues. Written as DNA, the CDR3 is TGTGCCAGCAGGAACGGTCCTTCTATGAACACTGAAGCTTTCTTT. This gives the protein CASRNGPSMNTEAFF.

The V and J genes are TRBV6-6 and TRBJ1-2, with TRBD1 matching 12 bases. V lost 5 bases, J lost 4 bases, and 11 bases stayed unmatched. Germline V gene lookup returns CDR1 MNHNY and CDR2 SVGAGI (reference sequence). This CDR3 spans 17 amino acids. The DNA of the CDR3 is TGTGCCAGCAGTCTAGACGGGACAGGGGGCCCTCTCTATGGCTACACCTTC. Translation gives CASSLDGTGGPLYGYTF.

The chain employs TRBV28 and TRBJ2-3, with 15 bases lining up with TRBD2. V was clipped by 5 bases and J by 1 base; unmatched bases: 10. The CDR3 consists of 19 residues. CDR1 MDHEN and CDR2 SYDVKM come from the germline V gene. CDR3 loop: CASSVSPGLAGGRTDTQYF. Written as DNA, the CDR3 is TGTGCCAGCAGTGTCTCCCCGGGACTAGCGGGAGGTCGCACAGATACGCAGTATTTT.

This clone was counted only a few times. The V and J genes are TRBV7-9 and TRBJ1-2; 7 bases align to TRBD1. This CDR3 has 13 residues. CDR1 and CDR2 (germline): SEHNR, FQNEAQ (reference sequence). V lost 7 bases to trimming and J lost 7 bases; unmatched junction nucleotides: 9. CDR3 amino acids: CASNQQGMSGYTF. The DNA for the CDR3 is TGTGCCAGCAACCAACAGGGGATGAGTGGCTACACCTTC.

This rearrangement joins TRBV5-1 to TRBJ2-7; perhaps TRBD1 as D (6 bases). Germline loops: CDR1 SGHRS, CDR2 YFSETQ. The V end was cut by 3 bases, the J end by 2 bases, with 18 bases between. This CDR3 region has 16 residues. The CDR3 region is CASSWKLDSTTYEQYF. In nucleotides, the CDR3 is TGCGCCAGCAGCTGGAAACTGGACAGTACCACCTACGAGCAGTACTTC.

The chain employs TRBV6-2 or TRBV6-3 and TRBJ1-1, with TRBD1 matching 7 bases. Unmatched junction bases numbered 9, after V lost 5 bases and J lost 6 bases. CDR3 length equals 14 residues. Germline V gene sequence: CDR1 MNHEY, CDR2 SVGEGT. The CDR3 DNA reads as TGTGCCAGCAGTCCCAGACAGGGAAAACCTGAAGCTTTCTTT. Its translation is CASSPRQGKPEAFF.

This rearrangement joins TRBV6-5 to TRBJ2-7; weak D call: TRBD1 (5 bases). Germline assignment: CDR1 MNHEY and CDR2 SVGAGI. Trimming shortened V by 5 bases and J by 6 bases, and 17 bases separated the two germline ends. This CDR3 is 14 amino acids long. Here the CDR3 reads CASSPSYRWGEQYF. The CDR3, as DNA: TGTGCCAGCAGTCCGTCCTACAGGTGGGGCGAGCAGTACTTC.

The V call is TRBV5-6, the J call TRBJ2-7, with D possibly matching TRBD1 (6 bases). V was clipped by 4 bases and J by 3 bases, with 14 bases between them. The CDR3 spans 14 residues. Germline V gene sequence: CDR1 SGHDT, CDR2 YYEEEE. This CDR3 is CASSGEQGYYEQYF. For the CDR3, the DNA is TGTGCCAGCAGCGGGGAACAGGGTTACTACGAGCAGTACTTC.

V gene TRBV6-5 combines with J gene TRBJ1-1; 8 nucleotides match TRBD1. Germline CDR1 reads MNHEY; CDR2 reads SVGAGI. This CDR3 is built from 12 residues. V was clipped by 6 bases and J by 7 bases; unmatched bases: 4. The CDR3 DNA reads as TGTGCCAGCAGGGACAGGGTGGGTGAAGCTTTCTTT. Its translation: CASRDRVGEAFF.

The genes are TRBV24-1 and TRBJ2-1; D uncertain. Germline CDR1 reads KGHDR; CDR2 reads SFDVKD. The V and J ends lost 2 bases and 7 bases respectively, with 11 bases between them. The CDR3 totals 14 residues. CDR3 sequence: CATSDYRFRNEQFF. CDR3 bases: TGTGCCACCAGTGATTATCGGTTCCGAAATGAGCAGTTCTTC.

Regarding this clone: Other DNA sequences in the sample encode the same CDR3. The chain joins TRBV5-1 to TRBJ1-2; TRBD1 is a possible D gene (6 bases). With 0 bases removed from V and 7 bases from J, the gap between germline ends came to 10 bases. This CDR3 has 13 amino acids. Germline CDR1 and CDR2: SGHRS and YFSETQ. CDR3: CASSLEQGSGYTF. For the CDR3, the DNA is TGCGCCAGCAGCTTGGAGCAGGGGAGTGGCTACACCTTC.

The J gene is TRBJ2-6, the V gene TRBV28; D remains ambiguous. The CDR3 runs to 16 residues. Trimming cost V 7 bases and J 2 bases, with 15 bases left between them. Germline lookup yields CDR1 MDHEN and CDR2 SYDVKM. CDR3 protein: CASNSAARTGANVLTF. The CDR3 bases are TGTGCCAGCAACTCGGCGGCGCGAACTGGGGCCAACGTCCTGACTTTC.

The CDR3 region is CASSLEPFQSPGNTIYF. As DNA, the CDR3 is TGTGCCAGCAGCTTAGAACCTTTCCAGTCTCCTGGAAACACCATATATTTT. V gene TRBV11-2 combines with J gene TRBJ1-3; D remains unclear. The germline V gene has CDR1 SGHAT and CDR2 FQNNGV. This CDR3 is built from 17 residues. Trimming took 0 bases from V and 2 from J, leaving 14 bases between them.

The CDR3 reads CASRATVQNIQYF. As DNA, the CDR3 is TGTGCCAGCAGGGCGACAGTCCAAAACATTCAGTACTTC. The chain recombines TRBV6-5 with TRBJ2-4, with D possibly matching TRBD1 (5 bases). The CDR3 runs 13 residues. CDR1 MNHEY and CDR2 SVGAGI come from the germline V gene. V dropped 6 bases and J dropped 5 bases, with 11 bases sitting between them.

V and J are TRBV7-6 and TRBJ1-1, with no clear D. Germline-derived CDR1 and CDR2 are SGHVS and FNYEAQ. Trimming shortened V by 5 bases and J by 2 bases, and 9 bases separated the two germline ends. The CDR3 is made up of 13 amino acids. The CDR3 is CASSHTVNTEAFF. The CDR3 coding sequence is TGTGCCAGCAGCCATACAGTAAACACTGAAGCTTTCTTT. Variable domain in full (rest from reference TRBV7-6 and TRBJ1-1): GAGVSQSPRYKVTKRGQDVALRCDPISGHVSLYWYRQALGQGPEFLTYFNYEAQQDKSGLPNDRFSAERPEGSISTLTIQRTEQRDSAMYRCASSHTVNTEAFFGQGTRLTVV.